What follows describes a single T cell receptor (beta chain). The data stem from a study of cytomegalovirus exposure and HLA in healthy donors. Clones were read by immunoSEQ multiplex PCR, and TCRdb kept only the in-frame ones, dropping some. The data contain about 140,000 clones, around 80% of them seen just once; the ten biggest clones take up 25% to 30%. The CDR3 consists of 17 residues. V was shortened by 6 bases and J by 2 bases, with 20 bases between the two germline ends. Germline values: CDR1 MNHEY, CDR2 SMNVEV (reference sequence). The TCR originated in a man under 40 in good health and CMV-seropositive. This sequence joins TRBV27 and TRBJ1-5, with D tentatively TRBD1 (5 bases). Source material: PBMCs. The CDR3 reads CASSLRFQGLGNQPQHF. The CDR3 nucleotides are TGTGCCAGCAGCCTAAGGTTCCAGGGCCTAGGCAATCAGCCCCAGCATTTT.